The 24 T cell receptor beta chains listed next were all sequenced from one sample in a study of T cell clonotyping in hematopoietic cell transplantation. Measured with immunoSEQ multiplex PCR; TCRdb has only the in-frame clones, and not every one. The sample shows 70,000 or so clones, about 93% of them seen only once. Sequenced sample: peripheral blood mononuclear cells. Receptors were obtained from a man aged 45-65 years in good health. Some clones in this sample may be carry-over from other donors' samples.

This sequence joins TRBV4-2 and TRBJ2-2; D is unclear. V lost 2 bases and J 6 bases, leaving 4 bases between the germline ends. The germline gives CDR1 LGHNA, CDR2 YNFKEQ. CDR3 length: 12 amino acids. As DNA, the CDR3 is TGTGCCAGCAGCCAATACGCCGGGGAGCTGTTTTTT. Translated, it gives CASSQYAGELFF.

On this clone itself: Germline is not matched at one junction end, which may reflect a read error. The rearrangement uses TRBV7-7 and TRBJ2-5; 10 nucleotides agree with TRBD1. Germline V CDR1 and CDR2: SSHAT, FNYEAQ (reference sequence). This CDR3 comprises 17 residues. The CDR3 region has the DNA TGTGCTAGCAGCTTAGGAGGGACAGGGGATTTGGGCGAGACCCAGTACTTC. The encoded protein is CASSLGGTGDLGETQYF.

This CDR3 is CASSQELAGVGSTDTQYF. CDR3 DNA: TGCGCCAGCAGCCAAGAACTAGCGGGAGTAGGGAGCACAGATACGCAGTATTTT. This chain joins TRBV4-1 and TRBJ2-3; 11 bases are a match to TRBD2. The V gene end was trimmed by 0 bases and the J gene end by 0 bases; junction bases not matched to a gene: 5. The CDR3 has 18 residues. Germline V gene sequence: CDR1 MGHRA, CDR2 YSYEKL.

This clone was found once. The V call is TRBV7-7, the J call TRBJ2-3; 12 bases are shared with TRBD2. J gave up 4 bases and V 4 bases, and 3 bases lay outside the gene matches. The CDR3 length is 15 residues. Germline-derived CDR1 and CDR2 are SSHAT and FNYEAQ (reference sequence). The CDR3 spells CASSSSSGRADTQYF. The DNA for the CDR3 is TGTGCCAGCAGCTCGTCTAGCGGGAGGGCAGATACGCAGTATTTT.

This rearrangement joins TRBV6-1 to TRBJ2-1; D unresolved. The CDR3 runs to 14 residues. Germline values: CDR1 MNHNS, CDR2 SASEGT. Trimming shortened V by 8 bases and J by 5 bases, and 16 bases separated the two germline ends. CDR3 nucleotides: TGTGCCAGCTCCTTAGGAACAGATAACAATGAGCAGTTCTTC. This encodes CASSLGTDNNEQFF.

The chain joins TRBV30 to TRBJ1-4; the match to TRBD1 covers 8 bases. V trimming: 0 bases; J trimming: 1 base; junction bases outside the gene matches: 10. CDR1 is GTSNPN, CDR2 SVGIG, per germline (reference sequence). The CDR3 extends over 18 amino acids. This chain's CDR3 is CAWSVLSDRGGTNEKLFF. Here the CDR3 DNA reads TGTGCCTGGAGTGTTCTAAGTGACAGGGGAGGAACTAATGAAAAACTGTTTTTT. Full variable domain (outside the CDR3, taken from reference TRBV30 and TRBJ1-4): SQTIHQWPATLVQPVGSPLSLECTVEGTSNPNLYWYRQAAGRGLQLLFYSVGIGQISSEVPQNLSASRPQDRQFILSSKKLLLSDSGFYLCAWSVLSDRGGTNEKLFFGSGTQLSVL.

The rearrangement joins TRBV9 to TRBJ1-2; TRBD1 might be the D (5 bases). CDR1 SGDLS and CDR2 YYNGEE come from the germline V gene. There are 11 residues in the CDR3. Deletions cut 6 bases from V and 6 bases from J, with 9 bases between. In DNA, the CDR3 is TGTGCCAGCATGGGGGGAGATGGCTACACCTTC. This sequence encodes CASMGGDGYTF.

The chain uses TRBV6-5 and TRBJ1-4; no firm D call. The germline gives CDR1 MNHEY, CDR2 SVGAGI. The CDR3 extends over 14 amino acids. Trimming cost V 6 bases and J 4 bases, with 12 bases left between them. CDR3 DNA sequence: TGTGCCAGCAGCTCCGGGATTAATAATGAAAAACTGTTTTTT. Protein sequence: CASSSGINNEKLFF.

This clone was recorded only once. The J gene is TRBJ2-5, the V gene TRBV6-6, with 8 bases that match TRBD2. The CDR3 covers 16 residues. The V gene's germline CDR1 is MNHNY and CDR2 SVGAGI (reference sequence). J lost 3 bases, V lost 4 bases, and 10 bases had no gene match. This CDR3 is CASSFLTGTSKETQYF. Written as DNA, the CDR3 is TGTGCCAGCAGTTTCCTAACCGGGACTAGTAAAGAGACCCAGTACTTC.

This chain uses TRBV6-6 with TRBJ1-5; 7 bases match TRBD1. Trimming removed 7 bases from V and 0 bases from J; junction bases left unmatched: 6. The CDR3 loop spans 15 amino acids. Germline CDR1 MNHNY, CDR2 SVGAGI (reference sequence). CDR3 loop: CASIHRGSSNQPQHF. In nucleotides, the CDR3 is TGTGCCAGCATCCACAGGGGATCTAGCAATCAGCCCCAGCATTTT.

The rearrangement joins TRBV27 to TRBJ2-7, with D perhaps TRBD1 or TRBD2 (5 bases each). V was clipped by 4 bases and J by 3 bases, with 13 bases between them. The CDR3 runs 14 residues. Germline CDR1 MNHEY, CDR2 SMNVEV (reference sequence). The CDR3 loop is CASSSGTVSYEQYF. In DNA form, the CDR3 reads TGTGCCAGCAGTTCGGGGACGGTGAGCTACGAGCAGTACTTC.

The genes are TRBV7-3 and TRBJ1-4, with a tentative D call TRBD1 (5 bases). CDR3 length: 14 residues. Between the trimmed V and J ends, which lost 1 base and 5 bases, there was a span of 8 bases. Germline V lookup: CDR1 SGHTA, CDR2 FQGTGA. The CDR3 DNA follows: TGTGCCAGCAGCTTAAGGAGGGGAAATGAAAAACTGTTTTTT. Amino acid sequence: CASSLRRGNEKLFF.

This chain links TRBV5-1 with TRBJ2-2; D is unresolved. This CDR3 comprises 15 residues. The germline CDR1 and CDR2 sequences are SGHRS and YFSETQ. Trimming shortened V by 2 bases and J by 5 bases, and 13 bases separated the two germline ends. CDR3 region: CASSFIEMRTGELFF. CDR3 bases: TGCGCCAGCAGCTTCATAGAGATGAGGACCGGGGAGCTGTTTTTT.

The chain joins TRBV7-9 to TRBJ2-2; 8 bases fit TRBD1. Germline CDR1 SEHNR, CDR2 FQNEAQ (reference sequence). V was clipped by 3 bases and J by 1 base; unmatched bases: 7. The CDR3 runs 17 residues. The CDR3 sequence: CASSFPRDRGNTGELFF. The CDR3 DNA reads as TGTGCCAGCAGCTTTCCCCGTGACAGGGGGAACACCGGGGAGCTGTTTTTT.

The chain has TRBV5-6 and TRBJ1-3, with 8 bases that match TRBD1. This CDR3 contains 14 residues. Germline loops: CDR1 SGHDT, CDR2 YYEEEE. V lost 8 bases and J lost 2; bases outside the gene matches: 6. In DNA, the CDR3 is TGTGCCAGTGGCTCACAGGGGGCTGGAAACACCATATATTTT. It translates to CASGSQGAGNTIYF.

The chain carries TRBV9 and TRBJ1-4, with D uncertain. The CDR3 loop spans 16 amino acids. Deletions cut 4 bases from V and 0 bases from J, with 13 bases between. The V gene's germline CDR1 is SGDLS and CDR2 YYNGEE. The CDR3 DNA follows: TGTGCCAGCAGCTATGACACCATAGCAACTAATGAAAAACTGTTTTTT. Translated: CASSYDTIATNEKLFF.

J is TRBJ2-4 and V is TRBV2; 9 bases match TRBD2. The CDR3 loop spans 16 amino acids. With 6 bases clipped from V and 4 bases from J, the junction kept 10 bases outside the gene matches. CDR1 and CDR2 (germline): SNHLY, FYNNEI. The CDR3 sequence is CASRESLLAGKNIQYF. CDR3 bases: TGTGCCAGCAGGGAATCCCTGCTAGCGGGGAAAAACATTCAGTACTTC.

This CDR3 is CASSEGFLAKNIQYF. Written as DNA, the CDR3 is TGTGCCAGCAGTGAAGGGTTTTTGGCCAAAAACATTCAGTACTTC. V is TRBV2 and J is TRBJ2-4; D gene ambiguous. The CDR3 is 15 amino acids. Trimming took 1 base from V and 1 from J, leaving 8 bases between them. Per the germline V gene, CDR1 is SNHLY and CDR2 is FYNNEI.

This sequence joins TRBV27 and TRBJ1-2; D is undetermined. Between the trimmed V and J ends, which lost 6 bases and 4 bases, there was a span of 18 bases. CDR1 and CDR2 from the germline V gene are MNHEY and SMNVEV (reference sequence). This CDR3 comprises 15 residues. Here the CDR3 reads CASSLDVGNLYGYTF. CDR3 sequence (DNA): TGTGCCAGCAGCCTAGATGTGGGGAATCTCTATGGCTACACCTTC.

The J gene is TRBJ2-7, the V gene TRBV29-1; maybe TRBD1 (6 bases). The V end was cut by 6 bases, the J end by 3 bases, with 9 bases between. Germline V gives CDR1 SQVTM, CDR2 ANQGSEA. The CDR3 spans 11 residues. This CDR3 is CSVVQGYEQYF. The CDR3 DNA reads TGCAGCGTAGTACAGGGCTACGAGCAGTACTTC.

V usage is TRBV19 and J usage is TRBJ1-1; D remains ambiguous. Trimming took 3 bases from V and 4 from J, leaving 9 bases between them. The CDR3 spans 13 residues. Germline CDR1 reads LNHDA; CDR2 reads SQIVND (reference sequence). This CDR3 is CASSILGFTEAFF. The CDR3 DNA follows: TGTGCCAGTAGTATCCTTGGTTTCACTGAAGCTTTCTTT. Together with reference TRBV19 and TRBJ1-1, the CDR3 gives the full variable domain: DGGITQSPKYLFRKEGQNVTLSCEQNLNHDAMYWYRQDPGQGLRLIYYSQIVNDFQKGDIAEGYSVSREKKESFPLTVTSAQKNPTAFYLCASSILGFTEAFFGQGTRLTVV.

This rearrangement joins TRBV30 to TRBJ2-5; D might be TRBD1 or TRBD2, each matching 5 bases. The germline CDR1 and CDR2 sequences are GTSNPN and SVGIG (reference sequence). The V and J ends lost 1 base and 3 bases respectively, with 6 bases between them. This CDR3 contains 12 residues. The CDR3 DNA reads TGTGCCTGGAGTGGAGGGGAAGAGACCCAGTACTTC. It specifies CAWSGGEETQYF.

The J gene is TRBJ1-2, the V gene TRBV6-1, with 7 bases lining up with TRBD1. Looked up from germline, CDR1 is MNHNS and CDR2 is SASEGT. J lost 7 bases, V lost 3 bases, and 11 bases had no gene match. The CDR3 sequence is 15 residues long. The CDR3 here is CASSERTGTLGGYTF. CDR3 sequence (DNA): TGTGCCAGCAGTGAGCGGACAGGTACCTTGGGTGGCTACACCTTC.

The chain has TRBV29-1 and TRBJ2-5; possibly TRBD2 for D (5 bases). Per germline, CDR1 SQVTM and CDR2 ANQGSEA. V was trimmed by 6 bases and J by 5 bases, leaving 19 bases between them. This CDR3 spans 14 amino acids. The CDR3 loop is CSVGSQASTETQYF. The CDR3 nucleotides are TGCAGCGTAGGATCGCAGGCTAGCACGGAGACCCAGTACTTC.